The present T cell receptor beta chain was sequenced within a study of blood T cell repertoires in COVID-19. Libraries were prepared by immunoSEQ multiplex PCR; TCRdb keeps only in-frame clonotypes and omits some of them. The sample holds about 60,000 clones, 80% to 85% seen once. This sequence originates from a human donor in a cohort sampled during active COVID-19. Material: peripheral blood.

CDR3 sequence (DNA): TGCGCCAGCAGCCCATTTACAGGCAAATACAATGAGCAGTTCTTC. This sequence encodes CASSPFTGKYNEQFF. V and J are TRBV5-1 and TRBJ2-1, with D possibly TRBD1 on 5 matching bases. With 4 bases removed from V and 4 bases from J, the gap between germline ends came to 15 bases. The CDR3 loop spans 15 amino acids. Germline V gives CDR1 SGHRS, CDR2 YFSETQ.